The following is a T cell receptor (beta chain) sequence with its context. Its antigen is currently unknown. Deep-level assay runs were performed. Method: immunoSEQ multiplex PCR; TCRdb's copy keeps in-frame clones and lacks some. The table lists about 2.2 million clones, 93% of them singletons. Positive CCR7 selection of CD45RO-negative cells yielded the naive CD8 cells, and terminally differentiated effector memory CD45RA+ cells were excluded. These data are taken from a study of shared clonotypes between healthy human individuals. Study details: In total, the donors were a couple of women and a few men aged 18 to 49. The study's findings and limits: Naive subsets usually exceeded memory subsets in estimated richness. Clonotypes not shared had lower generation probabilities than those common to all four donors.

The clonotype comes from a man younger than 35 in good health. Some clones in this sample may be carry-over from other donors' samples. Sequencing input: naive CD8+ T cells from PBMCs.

CDR3 sequence (DNA): TGTGCCAGCAGTCCCTCCCGGGGGGGCAATCAGCCCCAGCATTTT. Protein product: CASSPSRGGNQPQHF. This chain links TRBV6-6 with TRBJ1-5; D is perhaps TRBD1 (5 bases). Deletions cut 5 bases from V and 2 bases from J, with 13 bases between. The CDR3 has 15 residues. The V gene's germline CDR1 is MNHNY and CDR2 SVGAGI (reference sequence).